The clone carrying this T cell receptor beta chain has only one observation. V was shortened by 4 bases and J by 5 bases, with 14 bases between the two germline ends. CDR1 KGHSH and CDR2 LQKENI come from the germline V gene. This CDR3 is built from 15 residues. This sample was included in a study of cytomegalovirus exposure and HLA in healthy donors. Looking at the study overall: Across some 400 genotyped donors, 81% landed in the Caucasian-associated ancestry cluster.

The study ran its PCR with 60 Vbeta and 13 Jbeta primers. Clones were sequenced by immunoSEQ multiplex PCR, and TCRdb holds only the in-frame ones, with some missing. The data show more than 100,000 clones, just under 80% seen once. This chain uses TRBV18 with TRBJ1-4; no reliable D call. Sample: PBMCs. The origin of this receptor is a male donor in good health and CMV-seronegative. The CDR3 nucleotides read TGTGCCAGCTCACTGAGTACGCGCGGGAATGAAAAACTGTTTTTT. Its protein is CASSLSTRGNEKLFF.